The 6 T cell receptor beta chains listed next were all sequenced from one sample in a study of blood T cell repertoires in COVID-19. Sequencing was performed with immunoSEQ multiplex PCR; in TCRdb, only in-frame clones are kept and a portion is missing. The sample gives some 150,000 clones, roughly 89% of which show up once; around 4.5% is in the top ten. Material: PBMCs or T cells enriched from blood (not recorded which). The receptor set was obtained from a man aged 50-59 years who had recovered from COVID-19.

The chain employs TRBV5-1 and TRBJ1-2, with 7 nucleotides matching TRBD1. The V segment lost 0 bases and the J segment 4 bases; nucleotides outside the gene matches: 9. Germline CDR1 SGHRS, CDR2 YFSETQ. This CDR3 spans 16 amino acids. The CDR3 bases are TGCGCCAGCAGCTTGGCCCCCTCCGCAGGGGGCTATGGCTACACCTTC. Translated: CASSLAPSAGGYGYTF.

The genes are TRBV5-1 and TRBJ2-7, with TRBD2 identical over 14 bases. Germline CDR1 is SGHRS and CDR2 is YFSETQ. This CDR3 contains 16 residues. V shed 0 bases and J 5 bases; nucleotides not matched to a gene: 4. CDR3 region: CASSLGTSGRLDEQYF. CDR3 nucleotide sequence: TGCGCCAGCAGCTTGGGGACTAGCGGGAGGTTGGACGAGCAGTACTTC. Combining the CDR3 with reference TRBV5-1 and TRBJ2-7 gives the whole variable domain KAGVTQTPRYLIKTRGQQVTLSCSPISGHRSVSWYQQTPGQGLQFLFEYFSETQRNKGNFPGRFSGRQFSNSRSEMNVSTLELGDSALYLCASSLGTSGRLDEQYFGPGTRLTVT.

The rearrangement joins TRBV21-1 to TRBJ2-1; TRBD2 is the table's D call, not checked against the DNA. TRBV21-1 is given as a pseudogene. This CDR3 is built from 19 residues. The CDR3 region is CASSKSRLAGGRFCNEQFF. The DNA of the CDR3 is TGTGCCAGCAGCAAAAGTAGACTAGCGGGAGGGAGGTTTTGTAATGAGCAGTTCTTC.

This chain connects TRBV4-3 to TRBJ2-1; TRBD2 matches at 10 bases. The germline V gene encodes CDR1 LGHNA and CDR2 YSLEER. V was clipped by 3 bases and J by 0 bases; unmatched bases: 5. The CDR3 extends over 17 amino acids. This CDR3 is CASSHLAGASSYNEQFF. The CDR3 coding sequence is TGCGCCAGCAGCCATCTAGCGGGAGCCAGCTCCTACAATGAGCAGTTCTTC.

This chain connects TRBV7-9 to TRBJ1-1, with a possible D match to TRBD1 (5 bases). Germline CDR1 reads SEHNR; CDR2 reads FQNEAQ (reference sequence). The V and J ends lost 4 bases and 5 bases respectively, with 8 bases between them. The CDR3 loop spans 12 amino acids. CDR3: CASSYGGTEAFF. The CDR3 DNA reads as TGTGCCAGCAGCTATGGGGGGACTGAAGCTTTCTTT.

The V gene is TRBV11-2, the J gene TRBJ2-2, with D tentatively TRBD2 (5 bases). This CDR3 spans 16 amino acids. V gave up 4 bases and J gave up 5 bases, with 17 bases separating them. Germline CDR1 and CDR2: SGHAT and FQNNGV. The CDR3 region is CASSSSLLGLTGELFF. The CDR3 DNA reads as TGTGCCAGCAGCTCCTCTCTACTAGGTTTGACCGGGGAGCTGTTTTTT.